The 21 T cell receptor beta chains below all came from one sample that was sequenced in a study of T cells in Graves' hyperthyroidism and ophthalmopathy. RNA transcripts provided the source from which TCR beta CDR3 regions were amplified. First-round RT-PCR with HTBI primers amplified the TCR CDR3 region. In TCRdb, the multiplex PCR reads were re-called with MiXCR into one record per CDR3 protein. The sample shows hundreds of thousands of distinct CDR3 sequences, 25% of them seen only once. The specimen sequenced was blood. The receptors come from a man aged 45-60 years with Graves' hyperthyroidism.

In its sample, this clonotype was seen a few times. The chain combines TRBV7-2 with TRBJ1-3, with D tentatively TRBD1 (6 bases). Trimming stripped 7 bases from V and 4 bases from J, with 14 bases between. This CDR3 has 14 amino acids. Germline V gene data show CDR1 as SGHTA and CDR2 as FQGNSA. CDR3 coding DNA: TGTGCCAGCAATGCTCAGGGGATGGGAAACACCATATATTTT. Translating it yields CASNAQGMGNTIYF.

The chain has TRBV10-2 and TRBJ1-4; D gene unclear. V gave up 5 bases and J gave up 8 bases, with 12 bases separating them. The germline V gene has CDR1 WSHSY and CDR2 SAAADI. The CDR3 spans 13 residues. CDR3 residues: CASSSSLGEKLFF. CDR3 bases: TGCGCCAGCAGTTCGTCCTTAGGCGAAAAACTGTTTTTT.

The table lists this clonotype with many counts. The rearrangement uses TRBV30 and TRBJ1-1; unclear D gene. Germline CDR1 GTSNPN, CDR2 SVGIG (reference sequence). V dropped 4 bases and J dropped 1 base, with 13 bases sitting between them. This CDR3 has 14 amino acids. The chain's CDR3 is CAWTGMVANTEAFF. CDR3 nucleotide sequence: TGTGCCTGGACAGGAATGGTGGCGAACACTGAAGCTTTCTTT.

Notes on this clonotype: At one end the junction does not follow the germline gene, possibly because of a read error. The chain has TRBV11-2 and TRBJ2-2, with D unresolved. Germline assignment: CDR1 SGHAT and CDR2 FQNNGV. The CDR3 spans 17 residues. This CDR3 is CASSYLPHDSNAGELFF. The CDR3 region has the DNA TGTGCCAGCAGCTACTTACCCCATGATTCGAACGCCGGGGAGCTGTTTTTT.

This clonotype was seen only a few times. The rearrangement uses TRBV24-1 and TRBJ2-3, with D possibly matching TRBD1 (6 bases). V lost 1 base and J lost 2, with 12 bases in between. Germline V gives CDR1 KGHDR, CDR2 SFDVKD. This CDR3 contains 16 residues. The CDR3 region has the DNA TGTGCCACCAGTGATTTTGGTCAGGGGCCCACAGATACGCAGTATTTT. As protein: CATSDFGQGPTDTQYF.

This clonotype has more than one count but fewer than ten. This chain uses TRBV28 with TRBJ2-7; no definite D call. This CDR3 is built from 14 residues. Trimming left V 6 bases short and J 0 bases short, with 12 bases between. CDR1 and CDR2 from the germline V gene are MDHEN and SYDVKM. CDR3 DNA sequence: TGTGCCAGCAGCTGGGTCGTAAGCTCCTACGAGCAGTACTTC. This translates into CASSWVVSSYEQYF. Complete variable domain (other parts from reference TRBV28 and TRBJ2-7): DVKVTQSSRYLVKRTGEKVFLECVQDMDHENMFWYRQDPGLGLRLIYFSYDVKMKEKGDIPEGYSVSREKKERFSLILESASTNQTSMYLCASSWVVSSYEQYFGPGTRLTVT.

The DNA of the CDR3 is TGTGCCAGCAGCGCCGGACTATTTACTAGCACAGATACGCAGTATTTT. Translation gives CASSAGLFTSTDTQYF. V gene TRBV2 combines with J gene TRBJ2-3; a possible D gene is TRBD2 (6 bases). CDR3 length: 16 residues. V shed 6 bases and J shed 0 bases, with 16 bases lying between them. Germline CDR1 reads SNHLY; CDR2 reads FYNNEI.

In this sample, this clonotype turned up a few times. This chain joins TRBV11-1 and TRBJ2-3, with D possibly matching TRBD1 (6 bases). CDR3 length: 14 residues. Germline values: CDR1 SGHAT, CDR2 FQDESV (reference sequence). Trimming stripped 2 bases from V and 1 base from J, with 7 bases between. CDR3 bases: TGTGCCAGCAGCTTACACAGGGGCACAGATACGCAGTATTTT. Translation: CASSLHRGTDTQYF.

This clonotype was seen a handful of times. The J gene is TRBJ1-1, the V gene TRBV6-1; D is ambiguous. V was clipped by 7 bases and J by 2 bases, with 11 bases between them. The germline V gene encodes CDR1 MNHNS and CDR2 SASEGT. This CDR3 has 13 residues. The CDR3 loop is CASNGQRNTEAFF. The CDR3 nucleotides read TGTGCCAGCAACGGGCAGAGAAACACTGAAGCTTTCTTT.

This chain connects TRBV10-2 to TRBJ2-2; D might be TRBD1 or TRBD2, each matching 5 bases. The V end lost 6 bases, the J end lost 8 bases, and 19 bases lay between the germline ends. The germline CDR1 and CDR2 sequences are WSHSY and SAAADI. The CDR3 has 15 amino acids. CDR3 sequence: CASRPPRNEGGELFF. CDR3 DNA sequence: TGCGCCAGCAGGCCTCCCAGGAACGAGGGGGGGGAGCTGTTTTTT.

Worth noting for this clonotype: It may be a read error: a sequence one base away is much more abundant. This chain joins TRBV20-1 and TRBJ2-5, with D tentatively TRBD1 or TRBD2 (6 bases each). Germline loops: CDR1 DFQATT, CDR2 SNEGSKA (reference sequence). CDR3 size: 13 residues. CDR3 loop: CSAGVGGQEAQYF. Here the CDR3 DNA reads TGCAGTGCTGGTGTGGGGGGACAAGAGGCCCAGTACTTC.

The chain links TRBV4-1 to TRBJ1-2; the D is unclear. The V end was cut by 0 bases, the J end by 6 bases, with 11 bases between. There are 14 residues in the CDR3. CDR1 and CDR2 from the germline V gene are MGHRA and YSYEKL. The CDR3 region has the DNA TGCGCCAGCAGCCAAGATTTTTGGGCGGATGGCTACACCTTC. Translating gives CASSQDFWADGYTF.

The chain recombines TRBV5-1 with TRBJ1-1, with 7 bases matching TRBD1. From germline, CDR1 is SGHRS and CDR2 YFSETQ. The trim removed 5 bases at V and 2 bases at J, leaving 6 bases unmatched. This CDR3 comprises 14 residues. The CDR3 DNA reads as TGCGCCAGCAGGTCGGGACAGCCAAACACTGAAGCTTTCTTT. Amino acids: CASRSGQPNTEAFF.

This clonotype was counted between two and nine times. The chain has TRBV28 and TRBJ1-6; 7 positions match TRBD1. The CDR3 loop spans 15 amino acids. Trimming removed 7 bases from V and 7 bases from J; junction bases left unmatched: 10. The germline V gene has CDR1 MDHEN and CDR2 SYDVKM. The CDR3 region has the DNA TGTGCCAGCAAGAAACAGGGGAGGGAAAATTCACCCCTCCACTTT. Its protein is CASKKQGRENSPLHF.

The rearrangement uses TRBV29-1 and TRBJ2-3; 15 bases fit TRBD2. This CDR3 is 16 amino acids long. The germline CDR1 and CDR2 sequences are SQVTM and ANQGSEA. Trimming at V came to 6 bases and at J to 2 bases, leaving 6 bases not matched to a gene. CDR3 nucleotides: TGCAGCGTCACCGGGACTAGCGGGAGGTTCACAGATACGCAGTATTTT. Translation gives CSVTGTSGRFTDTQYF.

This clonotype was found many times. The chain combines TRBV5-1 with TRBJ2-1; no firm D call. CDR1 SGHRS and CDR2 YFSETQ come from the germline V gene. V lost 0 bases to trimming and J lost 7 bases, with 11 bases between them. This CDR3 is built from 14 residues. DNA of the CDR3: TGCGCCAGCAGCTTGGAATCGGTGGGTAATGAGCAGTTCTTC. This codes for CASSLESVGNEQFF.

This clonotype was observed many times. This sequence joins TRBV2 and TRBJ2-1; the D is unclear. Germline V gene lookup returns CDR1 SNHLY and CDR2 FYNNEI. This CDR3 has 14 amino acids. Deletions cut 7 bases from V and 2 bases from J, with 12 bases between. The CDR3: CASTPPVTYNEQFF. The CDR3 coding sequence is TGTGCCAGCACCCCGCCGGTTACCTACAATGAGCAGTTCTTC. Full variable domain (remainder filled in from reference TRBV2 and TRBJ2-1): EPEVTQTPSHQVTQMGQEVILRCVPISNHLYFYWYRQILGQKVEFLVSFYNNEISEKSEIFDDQFSVERPDGSNFTLKIRSTKLEDSAMYFCASTPPVTYNEQFFGPGTRLTVL.

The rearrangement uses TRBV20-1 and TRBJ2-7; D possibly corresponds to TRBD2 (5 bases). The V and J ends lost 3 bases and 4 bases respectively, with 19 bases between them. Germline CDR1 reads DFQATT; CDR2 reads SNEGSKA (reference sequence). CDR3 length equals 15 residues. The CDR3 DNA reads TGCAGTGCTAGCGGCGGGTCCCGATTTCTATACGAGCAGTACTTC. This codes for CSASGGSRFLYEQYF.

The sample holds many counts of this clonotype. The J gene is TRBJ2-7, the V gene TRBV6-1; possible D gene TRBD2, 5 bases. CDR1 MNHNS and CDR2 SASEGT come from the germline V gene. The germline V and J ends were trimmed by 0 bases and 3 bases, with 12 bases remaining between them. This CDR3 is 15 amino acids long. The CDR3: CASSEAWLASYEQYF. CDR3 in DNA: TGTGCCAGCAGTGAAGCTTGGCTAGCCAGCTACGAGCAGTACTTC.

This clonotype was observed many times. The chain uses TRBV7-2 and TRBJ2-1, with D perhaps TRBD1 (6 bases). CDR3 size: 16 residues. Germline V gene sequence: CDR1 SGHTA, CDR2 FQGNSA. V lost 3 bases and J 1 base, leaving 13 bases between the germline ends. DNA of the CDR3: TGTGCCAGCAGCTTCGATGGACAGATATCCTACAATGAGCAGTTCTTC. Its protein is CASSFDGQISYNEQFF.

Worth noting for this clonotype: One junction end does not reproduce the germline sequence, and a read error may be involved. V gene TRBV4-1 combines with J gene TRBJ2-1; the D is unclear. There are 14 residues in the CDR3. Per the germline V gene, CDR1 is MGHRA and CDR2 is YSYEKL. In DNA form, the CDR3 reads TGCGCCAGCGGCCAAGAAGGACGTGACGATGAGCAGTTCTTC. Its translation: CASGQEGRDDEQFF.